This passage covers 26 T cell receptor beta chains from one sample sequenced in a study of CD8 T cells in ankylosing spondylitis (dated by TCRdb to about 2017). To prepare the library, 5' RACE was applied. This sample was sequenced with an Illumina HiSeq 2500. TCRdb ran its own pipeline on the public reads, namely fastp trimming at Q25 and MiXCR clone calling, and kept in-frame beta chains. Rows with one shared CDR3 protein collapse into an entry with the most common genes and DNA. This sample lists some 130,000 distinct CDR3 sequences; around 7.9% were detected once. Around 12% of the sample comes from the top ten. The sample taken for sequencing was blood, either unsorted or a sorted T cell fraction (not recorded which). The receptors were gathered from a female donor with ankylosing spondylitis or in good health (not recorded which).

This clonotype appeared many times. The chain combines TRBV12-3 or TRBV12-4 with TRBJ1-1; TRBD1 is a possible D gene (5 bases). The CDR3 sequence is 16 residues long. V was cut by 5 bases and J by 0 bases, with 16 bases left in between. Here the CDR3 DNA reads TGTGCCAGCAGTCCTGGGGCAGGAGGAATGAACACTGAAGCTTTCTTT. Translated, it gives CASSPGAGGMNTEAFF.

Comments on this clonotype: One junction end disagrees with the germline gene, perhaps due to a read error. The rearrangement joins TRBV12-3 or TRBV12-4 to TRBJ2-5; D perhaps matches TRBD1 (6 bases). The CDR3 length is 13 residues. Written as DNA, the CDR3 is TGTGCCAGCAGTCCCGGGACATCAGAGAGCCAGTACTTC. Translated, it gives CASSPGTSESQYF.

The table lists this clonotype with many counts. The chain is built from TRBV7-9 and TRBJ1-2; 7 bases line up with TRBD1. CDR1 and CDR2 (germline): SEHNR, FQNEAQ (reference sequence). The CDR3 is 13 residues long. V shed 5 bases and J 7 bases; nucleotides not matched to a gene: 7. This chain's CDR3 is CASSQIPGGGYTF. DNA of the CDR3: TGTGCCAGCAGCCAGATACCAGGGGGTGGCTACACCTTC. Variable domain in full (rest from reference TRBV7-9 and TRBJ1-2): DTGVSQNPRHKITKRGQNVTFRCDPISEHNRLYWYRQTLGQGPEFLTYFQNEAQLEKSRLLSDRFSAERPKGSFSTLEIQRTEQGDSAMYLCASSQIPGGGYTFGSGTRLTVV.

This clonotype appeared a few times. This chain connects TRBV7-9 to TRBJ2-1; TRBD2 matches 12 bases. The V segment lost 5 bases and the J segment 6 bases; nucleotides outside the gene matches: 5. Germline CDR1 SEHNR, CDR2 FQNEAQ (reference sequence). The CDR3 consists of 15 residues. The CDR3 sequence is CASSIPGLAGNEQFF. The CDR3 nucleotides read TGTGCCAGCAGCATTCCGGGACTAGCGGGCAATGAGCAGTTCTTC.

This clonotype was seen many times. The genes are TRBV7-2 and TRBJ1-2; 9 bases line up with TRBD1. V shed 5 bases, J shed 8 bases, and the junction held 6 bases outside the gene matches. Germline V gene lookup returns CDR1 SGHTA and CDR2 FQGNSA. The CDR3 loop spans 13 amino acids. The DNA for the CDR3 is TGTGCCAGCAGCCCCGGGACAGGGATGGGCTACACCTTC. Protein: CASSPGTGMGYTF.

At least ten counts were recorded for this clonotype. V and J are TRBV6-6 and TRBJ2-2; either TRBD1 or TRBD2 may supply D (6 bases each). Germline V gene lookup returns CDR1 MNHNY and CDR2 SVGAGI (reference sequence). Trimming pared 6 bases from V and 4 bases from J, leaving 9 bases between. The CDR3 loop spans 13 amino acids. The CDR3 sequence: CASRGGGTGELFF. The CDR3 DNA reads as TGTGCCAGCAGGGGGGGCGGCACCGGGGAGCTGTTTTTT.

Only a few counts were recorded for this clonotype. V and J are TRBV28 and TRBJ2-5, with D possibly being TRBD2 (7 bases). Trimming removed 5 bases at V and 3 bases at J, with 13 bases between. The CDR3 is 14 residues long. Germline CDR1 and CDR2: MDHEN and SYDVKM. The CDR3 loop reads CASSRGGPKETQYF. The DNA for the CDR3 is TGTGCCAGCAGTAGGGGGGGGCCAAAAGAGACCCAGTACTTC. The full variable domain, completed using reference TRBV28 and TRBJ2-5, is DVKVTQSSRYLVKRTGEKVFLECVQDMDHENMFWYRQDPGLGLRLIYFSYDVKMKEKGDIPEGYSVSREKKERFSLILESASTNQTSMYLCASSRGGPKETQYFGPGTRLLVL.

This clonotype has more than one count but fewer than ten. The V and J genes are TRBV11-2 and TRBJ2-2; D possibly corresponds to TRBD2 (7 bases). The CDR3 is 15 residues long. The V gene's germline CDR1 is SGHAT and CDR2 FQNNGV. V gave up 6 bases and J gave up 5 bases, with 16 bases separating them. CDR3 sequence reads: CASSHREGGTGELFF. CDR3 sequence (DNA): TGTGCCAGCAGTCACAGGGAGGGGGGAACCGGGGAGCTGTTTTTT.

This clonotype was found many times. This chain links TRBV5-1 with TRBJ1-3, with no clear D. The CDR3 spans 15 residues. CDR1 is SGHRS, CDR2 YFSETQ, per germline. V dropped 0 bases and J dropped 4 bases, with 11 bases sitting between them. The CDR3 DNA is TGCGCCAGCAGCTTGGACGGAGGTTGGGGAAACACCATATATTTT. Amino acids: CASSLDGGWGNTIYF.

In its sample, this clonotype was seen many times. This rearrangement joins TRBV9 to TRBJ2-7; D perhaps matches TRBD2 (5 bases). CDR3 length: 12 amino acids. The germline V and J ends were trimmed by 4 bases and 5 bases, with 10 bases remaining between them. Germline lookup yields CDR1 SGDLS and CDR2 YYNGEE. The CDR3 DNA reads as TGTGCCAGCAGCCGTGCGGGTCACGAGCAGTACTTC. Translating it yields CASSRAGHEQYF. The full variable domain, its missing parts supplied by reference TRBV9 and TRBJ2-7, is DSGVTQTPKHLITATGQRVTLRCSPRSGDLSVYWYQQSLDQGLQFLIQYYNGEERAKGNILERFSAQQFPDLHSELNLSSLELGDSALYFCASSRAGHEQYFGPGTRLTVT.

This clonotype was seen at least ten times. An end of the junction differs from the germline gene, which may be a read error. V and J are TRBV7-7 and TRBJ2-5, with D tentatively TRBD2 (6 bases). The CDR3 totals 16 residues. In germline, CDR1 is SSHAT, CDR2 FNYEAQ (reference sequence). The CDR3 DNA reads TGTGCTAGCAGCTTATCCCTAGCGAGCACGCAAGAGACCCAGTACTTC. This codes for CASSLSLASTQETQYF.

This clonotype was found a few times. The gene calls are TRBV6-2 or TRBV6-3 and TRBJ2-5; 12 bases fit TRBD2. J lost 5 bases, V lost 6 bases, and 7 bases had no gene match. Germline lookup yields CDR1 MNHEY and CDR2 SVGEGT. This CDR3 has 15 amino acids. CDR3 coding DNA: TGTGCCAGCAGATCTAGCGGGGGGGCATATGAGACCCAGTACTTC. Protein product: CASRSSGGAYETQYF.

The chain is built from TRBV7-2 and TRBJ2-3; the D gene is possibly TRBD1 (6 bases). The germline V and J ends were trimmed by 5 bases and 3 bases, with 15 bases remaining between them. The CDR3 has 15 amino acids. The V gene's germline CDR1 is SGHTA and CDR2 FQGNSA. CDR3 nucleotides: TGTGCCAGCAGCCCATGGCCCCAGGGGACAGATACGCAGTATTTT. Translated: CASSPWPQGTDTQYF.

This clonotype was seen ten or more times. The chain carries TRBV5-1 and TRBJ2-7; 9 bases match TRBD1. Trimming took 4 bases from V and 2 from J; bases not matched to a gene: 7. This CDR3 comprises 15 residues. Germline V gene sequence: CDR1 SGHRS, CDR2 YFSETQ. CDR3: CASSPYGTGTYEQYF. CDR3 coding DNA: TGCGCCAGCAGCCCCTACGGGACAGGGACCTACGAGCAGTACTTC.

At least ten counts were recorded for this clonotype. The V gene is TRBV7-3, the J gene TRBJ2-7; D is unclear. The CDR3 has 14 residues. The germline V gene encodes CDR1 SGHTA and CDR2 FQGTGA. V was cut by 2 bases and J by 4 bases, with 12 bases left in between. CDR3 loop: CASSLFKRAYEQYF. The CDR3 region has the DNA TGTGCCAGCAGCTTATTTAAAAGGGCATACGAGCAGTACTTC.

This clonotype was seen ten or more times. This sequence joins TRBV6-2 or TRBV6-3 and TRBJ2-5; D perhaps matches TRBD1 (6 bases). Trimming removed 1 base at V and 6 bases at J, with 12 bases between. CDR1 MNHEY and CDR2 SVGEGT come from the germline V gene. CDR3 length: 14 residues. CDR3 in amino acids: CASSYFGQTKTQYF. As DNA, the CDR3 is TGTGCCAGCAGTTACTTTGGACAGACCAAGACCCAGTACTTC.

Many counts were recorded for this clonotype. CDR3 in amino acids: CSATPDRREQYF. For the CDR3, the DNA is TGCAGTGCTACACCAGACAGGCGCGAGCAGTACTTC. V usage is TRBV20-1 and J usage is TRBJ2-7; perhaps TRBD1 as D (6 bases). The length of the CDR3 is 12 residues. Trimming took off 4 bases at V and 6 bases at J, with 13 bases between the two ends. Germline V gene sequence: CDR1 DFQATT, CDR2 SNEGSKA (reference sequence).

This clonotype has a count of ten or more. The genes are TRBV15 and TRBJ2-1; D is ambiguous. V lost 9 bases, J lost 10 bases, and 19 bases lay in between. CDR3 length: 13 amino acids. The germline CDR1 and CDR2 sequences are LNHNV and YYDKDF (reference sequence). CDR3 nucleotide sequence: TGTGCCACTACGCTCGGCAGCCTGAGGGAGCAGTTCTTC. Encoded protein: CATTLGSLREQFF.

This clonotype was detected only a few times. The chain joins TRBV4-1 to TRBJ2-5, with 13 bases matching TRBD2. Germline lookup yields CDR1 MGHRA and CDR2 YSYEKL. CDR3 length: 19 residues. V was pared by 0 bases and J by 1 base, with 8 bases of the junction left unmatched. The CDR3 spells CASSQERRTSGGFQETQYF. The CDR3 nucleotides read TGCGCCAGCAGCCAAGAAAGAAGGACTAGCGGGGGATTCCAAGAGACCCAGTACTTC.

There are many counts of this clonotype. The chain joins TRBV5-5 to TRBJ1-2, with 11 bases that match TRBD1. The germline V gene has CDR1 SGHKS and CDR2 YYEKEE (reference sequence). V shed 0 bases and J 8 bases; nucleotides not matched to a gene: 15. This CDR3 is 18 amino acids long. The DNA for the CDR3 is TGTGCCAGCAGCTTGGTGCTACGGGGACAGGGGGGATCTTGGGGCTACACCTTC. Amino acid sequence: CASSLVLRGQGGSWGYTF.

Regarding this clonotype: A read error may be the cause here, since a much bigger clone is one base away. The rearrangement joins TRBV6-2 or TRBV6-3 to TRBJ2-5, with D perhaps matching TRBD1 (6 bases). V lost 7 bases and J 0 bases, leaving 24 bases between the germline ends. The CDR3 runs to 18 residues. Germline CDR1 MNHEY, CDR2 SVGEGT. The CDR3 nucleotides are TGTGCCAGCACCCCAGGGGTGGAGGTTAGCGACTACCAAGAGACCCAGTACTTC. It yields the protein CASTPGVEVSDYQETQYF.

The V gene is TRBV11-3, the J gene TRBJ1-1; possible D gene TRBD1, 5 bases. V was cut by 5 bases and J by 5 bases, with 9 bases left in between. Germline loops: CDR1 SGHNT, CDR2 YENEEA. This CDR3 comprises 12 residues. In DNA form, the CDR3 reads TGTGCCAGCAGCCGTCGGGGGACTGAAGCTTTCTTT. It codes for CASSRRGTEAFF.

The rearrangement uses TRBV10-1 and TRBJ2-7, with 7 bases that match TRBD2. From germline, CDR1 is WNHNN and CDR2 SYGVQD (reference sequence). The CDR3 runs 14 residues. V gave up 4 bases and J gave up 4 bases; unmatched junction bases: 7. The DNA of the CDR3 is TGCGCCAGCAGTGTGGGAGGGGCGGGGTACGAGCAGTACTTC. Protein product: CASSVGGAGYEQYF.

This clonotype was seen many times. The V and J genes are TRBV5-1 and TRBJ2-3; TRBD1 agrees at 7 bases. The CDR3 length is 15 residues. Germline lookup yields CDR1 SGHRS and CDR2 YFSETQ. After removal of 1 base from V and 2 bases from J, the junction contained 4 bases not matched to a gene. The CDR3 region is CASSLSGQPTDTQYF. In DNA, the CDR3 is TGCGCCAGCAGCTTGTCGGGACAGCCCACAGATACGCAGTATTTT. Using reference TRBV5-1 and TRBJ2-3 for the parts outside the CDR3, the full variable domain is KAGVTQTPRYLIKTRGQQVTLSCSPISGHRSVSWYQQTPGQGLQFLFEYFSETQRNKGNFPGRFSGRQFSNSRSEMNVSTLELGDSALYLCASSLSGQPTDTQYFGPGTRLTVL.

In its sample, this clonotype was seen many times. The chain couples TRBV5-1 to TRBJ2-7; 7 nucleotides line up with TRBD1. CDR1 is SGHRS, CDR2 YFSETQ, per germline. The trim removed 2 bases at V and 2 bases at J, leaving 4 bases unmatched. CDR3 length: 14 residues. CDR3 in amino acids: CASSFATGTYEQYF. DNA for the CDR3: TGCGCCAGCAGCTTCGCGACAGGGACCTACGAGCAGTACTTC. The whole variable domain, filled in from reference TRBV5-1 and TRBJ2-7, reads KAGVTQTPRYLIKTRGQQVTLSCSPISGHRSVSWYQQTPGQGLQFLFEYFSETQRNKGNFPGRFSGRQFSNSRSEMNVSTLELGDSALYLCASSFATGTYEQYFGPGTRLTVT.

The chain joins TRBV3-1 to TRBJ2-3; the D is unclear. Germline lookup yields CDR1 LGHDT and CDR2 YNNKEL (reference sequence). This CDR3 is built from 13 residues. V lost 8 bases and J 3 bases, leaving 12 bases between the germline ends. The CDR3 protein is CASGNSRTDTQYF. The CDR3 DNA sequence: TGTGCCAGCGGGAACAGTCGGACAGATACGCAGTATTTT.